These 23 T cell receptor beta chains came from one sample sequenced in a study of cytotoxic CD8 clonotypes in ibrutinib-treated CLL. Measured with immunoSEQ multiplex PCR; TCRdb has only the in-frame clones, and not every one. The sample yields about 140,000 clones, around 81% seen once. Sample: PBMCs, taken after 36 months of ibrutinib treatment. The receptor set was obtained from a human donor with chronic lymphocytic leukemia.

The chain employs TRBV6-6 and TRBJ2-7; no clear D. Trimming pared 11 bases from V and 0 bases from J, leaving 11 bases between. The V gene's germline CDR1 is MNHNY and CDR2 SVGAGI (reference sequence). The CDR3 sequence is 12 residues long. CDR3 nucleotide sequence: TGTGCCGGGTCACGGTCCTCCTACGAGCAGTACTTC. Its protein is CAGSRSSYEQYF.

This clone has a handful of counts. V and J are TRBV4-1 and TRBJ1-2, with D possibly being TRBD1 (5 bases). CDR3 length equals 16 residues. CDR1 MGHRA and CDR2 YSYEKL come from the germline V gene. The ends were cut back, 2 bases at V and 0 bases at J, with 13 bases in the middle. CDR3 protein: CASSQLNRLSNYGYTF. CDR3 in DNA: TGCGCCAGCAGCCAACTGAACAGGTTATCTAACTATGGCTACACCTTC.

The J gene is TRBJ1-5, the V gene TRBV7-8; TRBD1 matches 10 bases. With V trimmed by 0 bases and J by 0 bases, 8 bases remained unmatched. The CDR3 has 19 residues. CDR1 is SGHVS, CDR2 FQNEAQ, per germline. The CDR3 DNA sequence: TGTGCCAGCAGCTTAGCCGGGACAGGGGATATGTATAGCAATCAGCCCCAGCATTTT. This encodes CASSLAGTGDMYSNQPQHF.

The chain has TRBV18 and TRBJ1-2, with TRBD1 matching 7 bases. This CDR3 contains 13 residues. The germline gives CDR1 KGHSH, CDR2 LQKENI. After removal of 8 bases from V and 1 base from J, the junction contained 4 bases not matched to a gene. CDR3 DNA: TGTGCCAGCCAGGGACAGATTAACTATGGCTACACCTTC. Its protein is CASQGQINYGYTF.

The gene calls are TRBV27 and TRBJ2-2; a weak D match, TRBD2 (7 bases). CDR3 length: 14 residues. V dropped 5 bases and J dropped 6 bases, with 13 bases sitting between them. Per germline, CDR1 MNHEY and CDR2 SMNVEV (reference sequence). In nucleotides, the CDR3 is TGTGCCAGCAGTAGCGGGACAAAGGCCGGGGAGCTGTTTTTT. Translated, it gives CASSSGTKAGELFF.

The chain couples TRBV5-1 to TRBJ1-2; a weak D match, TRBD1 (6 bases). Trimming left V 3 bases short and J 7 bases short, with 25 bases between. The CDR3 runs 17 residues. Germline V gene data show CDR1 as SGHRS and CDR2 as YFSETQ. The CDR3 loop reads CASSSRLTGRRAFGYTF. In DNA, the CDR3 is TGCGCCAGCAGCTCACGGTTAACAGGGAGACGTGCGTTTGGCTACACCTTC. Full variable domain (remainder filled in from reference TRBV5-1 and TRBJ1-2): KAGVTQTPRYLIKTRGQQVTLSCSPISGHRSVSWYQQTPGQGLQFLFEYFSETQRNKGNFPGRFSGRQFSNSRSEMNVSTLELGDSALYLCASSSRLTGRRAFGYTFGSGTRLTVV.

The chain carries TRBV18 and TRBJ1-1; no reliable D call. The CDR3 loop spans 12 amino acids. Germline V gene lookup returns CDR1 KGHSH and CDR2 LQKENI. Trimming removed 6 bases at V and 7 bases at J, with 12 bases between. DNA of the CDR3: TGTGCCAGCTCTTGGAAAGGGATTGAAGCTTTCTTT. Encoded protein: CASSWKGIEAFF.

This clone was counted only a few times. This chain links TRBV6-5 with TRBJ1-2; D gene uncertain. CDR3 length: 11 residues. From germline, CDR1 is MNHEY and CDR2 SVGAGI. V lost 4 bases and J lost 8, with 8 bases in between. The CDR3 spells CASSFWGGYTF. CDR3 sequence (DNA): TGTGCCAGCAGTTTCTGGGGAGGCTACACCTTC.

This clone was counted once. V usage is TRBV5-4 and J usage is TRBJ2-7; 8 bases line up with TRBD1. V lost 4 bases and J lost 3; bases outside the gene matches: 3. This CDR3 spans 13 amino acids. The germline V gene has CDR1 SGHNT and CDR2 YYREEE (reference sequence). In DNA, the CDR3 is TGTGCCAGCAGCACCGACAGGGGCTACGAGCAGTACTTC. Translated: CASSTDRGYEQYF.

This chain links TRBV5-1 with TRBJ1-4, with 9 bases identical to TRBD1. The CDR3 is 16 amino acids. V trimming: 4 bases; J trimming: 7 bases; junction bases outside the gene matches: 11. Germline V gene data show CDR1 as SGHRS and CDR2 as YFSETQ. The CDR3 is CASSRGQGDSGEKLFF. CDR3 bases: TGCGCCAGCAGCCGGGGACAGGGTGATAGTGGTGAAAAACTGTTTTTT.

This rearrangement joins TRBV10-3 to TRBJ2-3, with TRBD2 as a possible D gene (5 bases). The V and J ends lost 3 bases and 9 bases respectively, with 16 bases between them. CDR1 is ENHRY, CDR2 SYGVKD, per germline. The CDR3 spans 14 residues. The CDR3 DNA reads as TGTGCCATCAGTGACCCCCGGACTCCCGACACGCAGTATTTT. Translating it yields CAISDPRTPDTQYF.

The chain links TRBV7-3 to TRBJ2-3, with 9 bases that match TRBD1. The germline CDR1 and CDR2 sequences are SGHTA and FQGTGA. With V trimmed by 5 bases and J by 0 bases, 3 bases remained unmatched. CDR3 size: 15 residues. CDR3 sequence: CASSAGTGSTDTQYF. In DNA form, the CDR3 reads TGTGCCAGCAGCGCCGGGACAGGGAGCACAGATACGCAGTATTTT.

This clone has just a few counts. An end of the junction does not agree with germline; a read error may underlie this. The V gene is TRBV7-3, the J gene TRBJ1-5; D is unclear. Germline-derived CDR1 and CDR2 are SGHTA and FQGTGA. The length of the CDR3 is 15 residues. The CDR3 region is CASSQDPLSNQPQHF. CDR3 sequence (DNA): TGCGCCAGCAGCCAAGATCCCCTAAGCAATCAGCCCCAGCATTTT.

This clone was recorded a few times. This chain uses TRBV28 with TRBJ2-3; no definite D call. Germline V gene sequence: CDR1 MDHEN, CDR2 SYDVKM. The CDR3 is 12 residues long. The V end was cut by 1 base, the J end by 4 bases, with 3 bases between. The CDR3 region is CASSLLADTQYF. The CDR3 nucleotides are TGTGCCAGCAGTTTATTGGCAGATACGCAGTATTTT.

The DNA of the CDR3 is TGTGCCAGTAGTATAAGAGGGACAGGGGGGCTCGCGGCCCAGTACTTC. It specifies CASSIRGTGGLAAQYF. The chain links TRBV19 to TRBJ2-5; TRBD1 matches at 11 bases. Germline CDR1 LNHDA, CDR2 SQIVND (reference sequence). V was clipped by 2 bases and J by 9 bases; unmatched bases: 11. CDR3 length: 16 residues. Variable domain in full (rest from reference TRBV19 and TRBJ2-5): DGGITQSPKYLFRKEGQNVTLSCEQNLNHDAMYWYRQDPGQGLRLIYYSQIVNDFQKGDIAEGYSVSREKKESFPLTVTSAQKNPTAFYLCASSIRGTGGLAAQYFGPGTRLLVL.

V gene TRBV9 combines with J gene TRBJ2-2; D perhaps matches TRBD2 (5 bases). Germline CDR1 SGDLS, CDR2 YYNGEE. The V end lost 0 bases, the J end lost 4 bases, and 16 bases lay between the germline ends. The CDR3 totals 17 residues. CDR3 DNA: TGTGCCAGCAGCGTAGCGACCTGGAGGACGGGCACCGGGGAGCTGTTTTTT. As protein: CASSVATWRTGTGELFF.

The CDR3 is CASSGTGGGNQPQHF. DNA of the CDR3: TGTGCCAGCAGTGGGACAGGGGGAGGGAATCAGCCCCAGCATTTT. The chain combines TRBV6-5 with TRBJ1-5; TRBD1 aligns across 11 bases. V was clipped by 5 bases and J by 4 bases; unmatched bases: 4. Germline loops: CDR1 MNHEY, CDR2 SVGAGI. CDR3 length equals 15 residues.

This clone occurred once. The V call is TRBV5-1, the J call TRBJ1-1; 8 nucleotides agree with TRBD1. The germline V gene encodes CDR1 SGHRS and CDR2 YFSETQ. The ends lost 2 bases at V and 1 base at J; junction bases unmatched: 7. The CDR3 totals 16 residues. CDR3 region: CASSFGATGENTEAFF. The CDR3 DNA sequence: TGCGCCAGCAGCTTTGGGGCGACAGGGGAGAACACTGAAGCTTTCTTT.

The rearrangement uses TRBV10-3 and TRBJ2-1; maybe TRBD1 (6 bases). Germline V CDR1 and CDR2: ENHRY, SYGVKD. The ends were cut back, 0 bases at V and 10 bases at J, with 16 bases in the middle. The CDR3 has 15 residues. The CDR3 nucleotides are TGTGCCATCAGTGAGTCTCAGTGGGGGCGGCCGGAGCAGTTCTTC. Translating gives CAISESQWGRPEQFF.

The rearrangement links TRBV7-2 to TRBJ1-2, with 7 nucleotides matching TRBD1. The V segment lost 0 bases and the J segment 2 bases; nucleotides outside the gene matches: 6. The germline V gene encodes CDR1 SGHTA and CDR2 FQGNSA. CDR3 size: 16 residues. The CDR3 reads CASSLAGTAINYGYTF. In nucleotides, the CDR3 is TGTGCCAGCAGCTTAGCGGGGACAGCTATCAACTATGGCTACACCTTC.

The J gene is TRBJ2-3, the V gene TRBV5-1, with TRBD2 matching over 8 bases. Germline values: CDR1 SGHRS, CDR2 YFSETQ. V was clipped by 0 bases and J by 0 bases; unmatched bases: 9. The CDR3 spans 18 residues. The CDR3 DNA follows: TGCGCCAGCAGCTTGGCAACAGGACTAGCAGCTAGCACAGATACGCAGTATTTT. Encoded protein: CASSLATGLAASTDTQYF.

This chain joins TRBV7-8 and TRBJ1-1; no reliable D call. The V and J ends lost 1 base and 7 bases respectively, with 7 bases between them. This CDR3 is built from 12 residues. Looked up from germline, CDR1 is SGHVS and CDR2 is FQNEAQ. This CDR3 is CASSLDRVEAFF. The CDR3 DNA follows: TGTGCCAGCAGCTTAGATAGGGTTGAAGCTTTCTTT.

A word on this clone: The sample carries other DNA sequences with the same CDR3. This chain joins TRBV5-1 and TRBJ1-1, with a possible D match to TRBD1 (5 bases). This CDR3 spans 13 amino acids. V shed 3 bases and J shed 7 bases, with 13 bases lying between them. Germline loops: CDR1 SGHRS, CDR2 YFSETQ. The CDR3 region is CASSSGTAYEAFF. The DNA of the CDR3 is TGCGCCAGCAGCTCAGGGACGGCTTATGAAGCTTTCTTT.